Listed below are T cell receptor beta chains from one sample, sequenced in a study of CD8+CD57+ T cells in acquired aplastic anemia. Using its own MiXCR run on the reads, TCRdb lists one record per CDR3 protein. The data hold more than 150,000 distinct CDR3 sequences, with roughly half observed a single time. The sample consisted of sorted CD4+, CD8+, or CD8+CD57+ T cells (not recorded which) from PBMCs. These receptors all come from a human donor with aplastic anemia. CDR3s include the opening cysteine and the closing phenylalanine or tryptophan. A D gene is named only where the DNA matches it firmly. Some rows have no size entry. The others give once, few or many, or a class for an expanded clone.

d_gene,abundance,j_gene,v_gene,CDR3aa,CDR3nt
-,-,TRBJ1-2,TRBV11-1,CASSSTDDLPQVYYGYTF,TGTGCCAGCAGCTCAACGGATGACCTACCGCAAGTTTACTATGGCTACACCTTC
TRBD1,many,TRBJ1-2,TRBV9,CASSDGTGDFGYTF,TGTGCCAGCAGCGACGGGACAGGGGACTTTGGCTACACCTTC
TRBD1,many,TRBJ2-1,TRBV6-4,CASSARTGGIGEQFF,TGTGCCAGCAGTGCGAGGACAGGGGGCATTGGTGAGCAGTTCTTC
-,-,TRBJ1-3,TRBV19,CASSPNSGNTIYF,TGTGCCAGTAGCCCGAACTCTGGAAACACCATATATTTT
-,-,TRBJ1-1,TRBV13,CASSPSGTPPAAFF,TGTGCCAGCAGCCCATCCGGGACCCCCCCGGCAGCTTTCTTT
-,-,TRBJ1-1,TRBV2,CASSDTLGGLDTEAFF,TGTGCCAGCAGCGATACCCTCGGGGGGCTGGACACTGAAGCTTTCTTT
-,-,TRBJ1-4,TRBV9,CASSVAEKLFF,TGTGCCAGCAGCGTCGCCGAAAAACTGTTTTTT
-,-,TRBJ2-7,TRBV10-1,CASSELALTYEQYF,TGCGCCAGCAGTGAATTAGCGCTTACCTACGAGCAGTACTTC
-,-,TRBJ2-6,TRBV7-8,CASSLVSGANVLTF,TGTGCCAGCAGCTTGGTCTCTGGGGCCAACGTCCTGACTTTC
TRBD1,many,TRBJ1-2,TRBV19,CASSTSRQGFRGYTF,TGTGCCAGTAGCACGTCCCGACAGGGTTTTAGGGGCTACACCTTC
-,-,TRBJ2-3,TRBV3-1,CASSQGGDTQYF,TGTGCCAGCAGCCAAGGGGGGGATACGCAGTATTTT
-,-,TRBJ1-1,TRBV7-2,CASSLGERKRAFF,TGTGCCAGCAGCTTAGGGGAGAGAAAAAGAGCTTTCTTT
-,few,TRBJ1-4,TRBV11-3,CASSLEGQPSGEKLFF,TGTGCCAGCAGCTTAGAAGGACAGCCGTCAGGGGAAAAACTGTTTTTT
TRBD1,few,TRBJ1-5,TRBV10-3,CAIGDREDSNQPQHF,TGTGCCATCGGGGACAGGGAAGATAGCAATCAGCCCCAGCATTTT
TRBD2,many,TRBJ2-1,TRBV5-4,CASSHMSGRALNYNEQFF,TGTGCCAGCAGCCACATGAGCGGGAGGGCACTCAACTACAATGAGCAGTTCTTC